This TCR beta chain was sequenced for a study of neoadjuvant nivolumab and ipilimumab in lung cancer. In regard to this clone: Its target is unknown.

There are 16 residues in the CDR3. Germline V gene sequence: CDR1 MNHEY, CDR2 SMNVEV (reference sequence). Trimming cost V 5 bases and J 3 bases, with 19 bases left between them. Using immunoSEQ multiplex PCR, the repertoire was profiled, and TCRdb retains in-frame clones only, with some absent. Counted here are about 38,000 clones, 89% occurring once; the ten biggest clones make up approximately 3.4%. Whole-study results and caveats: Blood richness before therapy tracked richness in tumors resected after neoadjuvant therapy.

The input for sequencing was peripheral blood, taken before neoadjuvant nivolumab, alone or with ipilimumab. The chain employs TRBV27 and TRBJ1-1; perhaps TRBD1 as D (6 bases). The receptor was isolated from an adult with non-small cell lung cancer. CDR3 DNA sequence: TGTGCCAGCAGTCTAAGGAGAGGGGGACGGGACACTGAAGCTTTCTTT. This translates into CASSLRRGGRDTEAFF.